Presented here are 31 T cell receptor beta chains from one specimen sequenced in a study of blood T cell repertoires in COVID-19. Generated by immunoSEQ multiplex PCR, the TCRdb table keeps only in-frame clones and is missing some. Among roughly 160,000 clones, approximately 84% were seen once, and the ten largest hold 11%. Sequencing was carried out using peripheral blood. The receptors derive from a man between 65 and 80 years old with active or convalescent COVID-19.

The J gene is TRBJ2-5, the V gene TRBV9; D uncertain. The V gene's germline CDR1 is SGDLS and CDR2 YYNGEE. The CDR3 runs to 15 residues. The V and J ends lost 2 bases and 5 bases respectively, with 16 bases between them. CDR3 sequence (DNA): TGTGCCAGCAGCGTTTTTGGGTCCCTCGGGGAGACCCAGTACTTC. This translates into CASSVFGSLGETQYF.

The genes are TRBV4-3 and TRBJ2-1; 7 bases line up with TRBD2. CDR1 and CDR2 (germline): LGHNA, YSLEER. V was clipped by 4 bases and J by 7 bases; unmatched bases: 4. The CDR3 totals 13 residues. The CDR3 sequence is CASSRKRGNEQFF. In DNA form, the CDR3 reads TGCGCCAGCAGCCGGAAGCGGGGAAATGAGCAGTTCTTC.

The chain recombines TRBV28 with TRBJ1-5; 9 nucleotides agree with TRBD1. Germline CDR1 MDHEN, CDR2 SYDVKM. V lost 7 bases and J lost 5; bases outside the gene matches: 12. This CDR3 contains 16 residues. The CDR3, as DNA: TGTGCCAGCAAAAATCTACAGGGGGCGGATTATCAGCCCCAGCATTTT. Amino acids: CASKNLQGADYQPQHF.

This clone was seen only once. The chain recombines TRBV18 with TRBJ1-3; D call uncertain. The V end was cut by 0 bases, the J end by 0 bases, with 12 bases between. The germline CDR1 and CDR2 sequences are KGHSH and LQKENI. The CDR3 runs to 17 residues. The CDR3 DNA is TGTGCCAGCTCACCACCGTGGGCGGGCGCCTCTGGAAACACCATATATTTT. Its protein product is CASSPPWAGASGNTIYF.

The CDR3 DNA follows: TGTGCCAGCAGCCCTGGGCCGCCTCCTTCTTATGGCTACACCTTC. Protein sequence: CASSPGPPPSYGYTF. This chain links TRBV7-6 with TRBJ1-2; D not resolved. Germline V gives CDR1 SGHVS, CDR2 FNYEAQ. V dropped 5 bases and J dropped 5 bases, with 18 bases sitting between them. This CDR3 region has 15 residues.

The chain recombines TRBV5-4 with TRBJ1-3, with D possibly matching TRBD1 (6 bases). CDR3 size: 14 residues. V was trimmed by 4 bases and J by 1 base, leaving 9 bases between them. Germline CDR1 reads SGHNT; CDR2 reads YYREEE (reference sequence). The CDR3 sequence is CASSAGTSGNTIYF. CDR3 sequence (DNA): TGTGCCAGCAGCGCCGGGACATCTGGAAACACCATATATTTT.

The rearrangement uses TRBV7-3 and TRBJ2-7; TRBD2 agrees at 8 bases. CDR3 length: 12 amino acids. V gave up 5 bases and J gave up 6 bases; unmatched junction bases: 3. Germline CDR1 is SGHTA and CDR2 is FQGTGA. CDR3 sequence reads: CASSPGGAEQYF. Written as DNA, the CDR3 is TGTGCCAGCAGCCCGGGGGGGGCCGAGCAGTACTTC.

The chain is built from TRBV6-5 and TRBJ1-6; D is uncertain. V lost 0 bases to trimming and J lost 4 bases, with 4 bases between them. CDR3 length equals 14 residues. The germline V gene encodes CDR1 MNHEY and CDR2 SVGAGI. The DNA for the CDR3 is TGTGCCAGCAGTTACTCTCAGTATAATTCACCCCTCCACTTT. Amino acid sequence: CASSYSQYNSPLHF.

The sample holds many counts of this clone. The chain couples TRBV28 to TRBJ1-5; 9 bases line up with TRBD1. This CDR3 spans 15 amino acids. The germline CDR1 and CDR2 sequences are MDHEN and SYDVKM. V dropped 5 bases and J dropped 7; count of bases not matched to a gene: 9. The CDR3 nucleotides are TGTGCCAGCAGTCCCGAGGGACAGGGAAGACAGCCCCAGCATTTT. This encodes CASSPEGQGRQPQHF.

The gene calls are TRBV30 and TRBJ2-4; D possibly corresponds to TRBD1 (5 bases). Trimming stripped 4 bases from V and 6 bases from J, with 10 bases between. The V gene's germline CDR1 is GTSNPN and CDR2 SVGIG (reference sequence). There are 12 residues in the CDR3. The CDR3 coding sequence is TGTGCCTGGAAGAGACAGCTAAACATTCAGTACTTC. It translates to CAWKRQLNIQYF.

This clone was seen a handful of times. The V call is TRBV18, the J call TRBJ1-1, with D uncertain. CDR1 is KGHSH and CDR2 is LQKENI in the germline V gene. The CDR3 length is 13 residues. V was trimmed by 10 bases and J by 3 bases, leaving 15 bases between them. CDR3 DNA sequence: TGTGCCACCAGACCAAACCGGGACACTGAAGCTTTCTTT. Its protein product is CATRPNRDTEAFF.

CDR3 nucleotides: TGCGCCAGCAGTACGTACGGTGAAAAACTGTTTTTT. Translating it yields CASSTYGEKLFF. This chain uses TRBV10-2 with TRBJ1-4; D unclear. Germline V lookup: CDR1 WSHSY, CDR2 SAAADI. CDR3 length: 12 amino acids. V was clipped by 5 bases and J by 7 bases, with 8 bases between them.

The rearrangement joins TRBV28 to TRBJ1-5, with D possibly matching TRBD1 (5 bases). The CDR3 consists of 15 residues. Germline V gene data show CDR1 as MDHEN and CDR2 as SYDVKM. Trimming removed 3 bases from V and 5 bases from J, with 14 bases in between. The CDR3 here is CASSFGGTRHQPQHF. The CDR3 region has the DNA TGTGCCAGCAGTTTCGGGGGAACCCGTCATCAGCCCCAGCATTTT.

The chain combines TRBV19 with TRBJ2-3; 11 bases agree with TRBD2. CDR3 size: 17 residues. Trimming at V came to 4 bases and at J to 5 bases, leaving 11 bases not matched to a gene. CDR1 and CDR2 (germline): LNHDA, SQIVND (reference sequence). The CDR3 loop is CASSTLAGGRRGDTQYF. Here the CDR3 DNA reads TGTGCCAGTAGTACCTTAGCGGGAGGGCGTCGGGGAGATACGCAGTATTTT.

The CDR3 DNA reads as TGTGCCAGCAGAAGACAGCCTAATCAGCCCCAGCATTTT. This translates into CASRRQPNQPQHF. The rearrangement links TRBV28 to TRBJ1-5; D possibly corresponds to TRBD1 (5 bases). Looked up from germline, CDR1 is MDHEN and CDR2 is SYDVKM. This CDR3 region has 13 residues. With 6 bases removed from V and 4 bases from J, the gap between germline ends came to 10 bases.

The chain joins TRBV28 to TRBJ2-1; 14 bases are a match to TRBD2. The V and J ends lost 10 bases and 6 bases, in that order; junction bases with no gene match: 8. Germline-derived CDR1 and CDR2 are MDHEN and SYDVKM. This CDR3 comprises 15 residues. DNA for the CDR3: TGTGCCACCAGGGGGACTAGCGGGAGTGGCAATGAGCAGTTCTTC. This codes for CATRGTSGSGNEQFF. The variable domain in full, completed from reference TRBV28 and TRBJ2-1, reads DVKVTQSSRYLVKRTGEKVFLECVQDMDHENMFWYRQDPGLGLRLIYFSYDVKMKEKGDIPEGYSVSREKKERFSLILESASTNQTSMYLCATRGTSGSGNEQFFGPGTRLTVL.

V usage is TRBV28 and J usage is TRBJ1-2, with 9 bases that match TRBD1. Trimming took 7 bases from V and 7 from J; bases not matched to a gene: 7. The CDR3 consists of 13 residues. Germline V lookup: CDR1 MDHEN, CDR2 SYDVKM. The CDR3 loop reads CASIGTGRAGYTF. The CDR3 nucleotides are TGTGCCAGCATCGGGACAGGGAGGGCTGGCTACACCTTC.

The gene calls are TRBV6-5 and TRBJ1-6, with a weak D call TRBD1 (5 bases). CDR3 length equals 14 residues. Trimming took off 5 bases at V and 6 bases at J, with 11 bases between the two ends. CDR1 is MNHEY and CDR2 is SVGAGI in the germline V gene. CDR3 DNA: TGTGCCAGCAGTCTACAGGTCTTTAATTCACCCCTCCACTTT. Residues: CASSLQVFNSPLHF.

The chain carries TRBV11-3 and TRBJ2-1, with 8 bases lining up with TRBD1. The V and J ends lost 1 base and 2 bases, in that order; junction bases with no gene match: 1. The CDR3 is 15 amino acids. CDR1 and CDR2 from the germline V gene are SGHNT and YENEEA. The CDR3 loop is CASSLGGQAYNEQFF. In DNA form, the CDR3 reads TGTGCCAGCAGCTTAGGGGGACAGGCCTACAATGAGCAGTTCTTC.

V and J are TRBV19 and TRBJ1-2; perhaps TRBD1 as D (5 bases). Germline V gene lookup returns CDR1 LNHDA and CDR2 SQIVND (reference sequence). V was pared by 1 base and J by 5 bases, with 11 bases between. This CDR3 has 14 residues. CDR3 protein: CASSIGGQAYGYTF. The CDR3 nucleotides are TGTGCCAGTAGTATAGGTGGACAAGCTTATGGCTACACCTTC.

This chain connects TRBV6-2 or TRBV6-3 to TRBJ2-1; perhaps TRBD1 as D (5 bases). V lost 2 bases, J lost 6 bases, and 11 bases lay in between. Germline V gene lookup returns CDR1 MNHEY and CDR2 SVGEGT. There are 14 residues in the CDR3. The CDR3 spells CASSYGRARNEQFF. CDR3 nucleotides: TGTGCCAGCAGTTACGGCAGGGCCCGCAATGAGCAGTTCTTC.

This clone was seen only once. This CDR3 is CASSQTGDREKLFF. CDR3 nucleotide sequence: TGTGCCAGCAGTCAGACAGGGGATCGTGAAAAACTGTTTTTT. This sequence joins TRBV2 and TRBJ1-4; 8 nucleotides match TRBD1. V trimming: 5 bases; J trimming: 7 bases; junction bases outside the gene matches: 6. CDR1 is SNHLY and CDR2 is FYNNEI in the germline V gene. This CDR3 spans 14 amino acids.

The chain is built from TRBV7-8 and TRBJ1-1, with D perhaps TRBD1 (6 bases). V was shortened by 5 bases and J by 3 bases, with 10 bases between the two germline ends. Germline assignment: CDR1 SGHVS and CDR2 FQNEAQ. This CDR3 is built from 13 residues. CDR3 protein: CASSPGEYTEAFF. The CDR3 DNA sequence: TGTGCCAGCAGCCCAGGGGAGTACACTGAAGCTTTCTTT.

The gene calls are TRBV7-9 and TRBJ2-7; 8 bases fit TRBD1. The CDR3 has 14 residues. After removal of 6 bases from V and 3 bases from J, the junction contained 7 bases not matched to a gene. Germline CDR1 reads SEHNR; CDR2 reads FQNEAQ (reference sequence). The CDR3: CASRHQGALYEQYF. CDR3 sequence (DNA): TGTGCCAGCAGGCATCAGGGGGCTCTCTACGAGCAGTACTTC.

The J gene is TRBJ1-1, the V gene TRBV5-1; D is ambiguous. V was shortened by 2 bases and J by 3 bases, with 5 bases between the two germline ends. This CDR3 comprises 12 residues. The V gene's germline CDR1 is SGHRS and CDR2 YFSETQ. CDR3 nucleotide sequence: TGCGCCAGCAGCTTTTATGACACTGAAGCTTTCTTT. Protein product: CASSFYDTEAFF.

The chain joins TRBV19 to TRBJ1-3, with a weak D call TRBD1 (6 bases). This CDR3 is 17 amino acids long. Per germline, CDR1 LNHDA and CDR2 SQIVND (reference sequence). Trimming took off 6 bases at V and 0 bases at J, with 18 bases between the two ends. The CDR3 nucleotides read TGTGCCAGTAGCAACCCGGGACAACCGAGCTCTGGAAACACCATATATTTT. Protein: CASSNPGQPSSGNTIYF.

This clone has just a few counts. The chain carries TRBV25-1 and TRBJ2-1, with TRBD2 identical over 15 bases. The CDR3 totals 16 residues. V lost 10 bases, J lost 7 bases, and 11 bases stayed unmatched. Germline assignment: CDR1 MGHDK and CDR2 SYGVNS. In DNA form, the CDR3 reads TGTGCCACAACCGGGACTAGCGGGGGGCCGGGGAATGAGCAGTTCTTC. This gives the protein CATTGTSGGPGNEQFF.

This clone was found once. The chain has TRBV11-2 and TRBJ2-7; D perhaps matches TRBD1 (5 bases). This CDR3 has 12 residues. V was clipped by 4 bases and J by 12 bases, with 16 bases between them. Germline V gene sequence: CDR1 SGHAT, CDR2 FQNNGV. DNA for the CDR3: TGTGCCAGCAGCTCCACCTCAGGGTTTAGGTACTTC. It specifies CASSSTSGFRYF.

The chain is built from TRBV11-2 and TRBJ1-1; the D gene is possibly TRBD1 (5 bases). Trimming shortened V by 3 bases and J by 11 bases, and 16 bases separated the two germline ends. CDR1 and CDR2 (germline): SGHAT, FQNNGV. The CDR3 extends over 13 amino acids. The CDR3 bases are TGTGCCAGCAGCTTCCCGGGGGGGACCGGGGCTTTCTTT. Protein: CASSFPGGTGAFF.

The rearrangement uses TRBV6-5 and TRBJ1-6; D may be TRBD1 (5 bases). The germline V and J ends were trimmed by 6 bases and 8 bases, with 8 bases remaining between them. The CDR3 consists of 12 residues. Per germline, CDR1 MNHEY and CDR2 SVGAGI. The CDR3 protein is CASRGGYSPLHF. As DNA, the CDR3 is TGTGCCAGCAGGGGGGGATATTCACCCCTCCACTTT.

For the CDR3, the DNA is TGCGCCAGCAGCTTGGCCTTGGGGACAGGGAACTATGGCTACACCTTC. This sequence encodes CASSLALGTGNYGYTF. The V call is TRBV5-1, the J call TRBJ1-2, with TRBD1 matching 9 bases. V shed 0 bases, J shed 2 bases, and the junction held 5 bases outside the gene matches. Germline-derived CDR1 and CDR2 are SGHRS and YFSETQ. The CDR3 consists of 16 residues.